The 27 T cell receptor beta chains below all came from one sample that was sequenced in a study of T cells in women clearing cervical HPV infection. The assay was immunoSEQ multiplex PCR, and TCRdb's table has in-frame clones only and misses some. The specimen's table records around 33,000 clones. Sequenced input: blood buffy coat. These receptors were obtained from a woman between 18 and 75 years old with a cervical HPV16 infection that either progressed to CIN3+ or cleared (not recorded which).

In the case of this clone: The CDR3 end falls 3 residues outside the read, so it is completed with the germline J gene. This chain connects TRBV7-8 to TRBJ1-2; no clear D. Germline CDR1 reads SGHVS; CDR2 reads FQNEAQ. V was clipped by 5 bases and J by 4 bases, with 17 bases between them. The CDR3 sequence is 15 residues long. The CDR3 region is CASSPVGISLYGYTF. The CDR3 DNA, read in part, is TGTGCCAGCAGCCCCGTGGGCATTTCCCTCTATGGC.

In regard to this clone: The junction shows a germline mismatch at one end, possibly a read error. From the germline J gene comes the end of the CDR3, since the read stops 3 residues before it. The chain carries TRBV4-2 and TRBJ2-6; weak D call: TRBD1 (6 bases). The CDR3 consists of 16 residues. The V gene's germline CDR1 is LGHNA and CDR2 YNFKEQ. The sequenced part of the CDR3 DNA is TGCGCCAGCAGCCAAGGGACATCATCAGGGGCCAACGTC. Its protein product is CASSQGTSSGANV. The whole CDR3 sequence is CASSQGTSSGANVLTF.

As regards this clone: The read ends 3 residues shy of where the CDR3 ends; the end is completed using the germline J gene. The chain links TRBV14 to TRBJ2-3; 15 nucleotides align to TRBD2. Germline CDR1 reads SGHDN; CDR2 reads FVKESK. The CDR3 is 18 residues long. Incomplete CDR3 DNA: TGTGCCAGCAGCTCCCGGGGGACTAGCGGGAGGCACCAAGAGACG. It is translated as CASSSRGTSGRHQET. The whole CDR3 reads CASSSRGTSGRHQETQYF.

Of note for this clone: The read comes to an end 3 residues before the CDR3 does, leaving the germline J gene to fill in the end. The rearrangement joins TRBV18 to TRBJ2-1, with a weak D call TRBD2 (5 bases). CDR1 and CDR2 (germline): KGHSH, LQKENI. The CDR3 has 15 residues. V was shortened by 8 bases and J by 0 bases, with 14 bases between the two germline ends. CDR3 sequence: CASPTGVSSYNEQFF. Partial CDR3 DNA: TGTGCCAGCCCAACCGGGGTGAGCTCCTACAATGAG.

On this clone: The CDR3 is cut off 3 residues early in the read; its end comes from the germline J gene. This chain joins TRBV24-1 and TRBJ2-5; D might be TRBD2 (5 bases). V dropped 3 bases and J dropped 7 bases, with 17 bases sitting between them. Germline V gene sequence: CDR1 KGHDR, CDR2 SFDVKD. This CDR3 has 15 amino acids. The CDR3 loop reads CATSDTTTGVGTQYF. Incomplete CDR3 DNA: TGTGCCACCAGTGATACCACTACCGGGGTTGGGACC.

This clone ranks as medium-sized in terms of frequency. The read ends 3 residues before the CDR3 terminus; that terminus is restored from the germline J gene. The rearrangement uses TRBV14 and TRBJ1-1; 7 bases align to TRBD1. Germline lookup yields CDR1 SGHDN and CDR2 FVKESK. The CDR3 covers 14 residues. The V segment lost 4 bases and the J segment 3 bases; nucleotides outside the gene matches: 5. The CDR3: CASSPDREDTEAFF. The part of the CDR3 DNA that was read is TGTGCCAGCAGCCCCGACAGGGAGGACACTGAA.

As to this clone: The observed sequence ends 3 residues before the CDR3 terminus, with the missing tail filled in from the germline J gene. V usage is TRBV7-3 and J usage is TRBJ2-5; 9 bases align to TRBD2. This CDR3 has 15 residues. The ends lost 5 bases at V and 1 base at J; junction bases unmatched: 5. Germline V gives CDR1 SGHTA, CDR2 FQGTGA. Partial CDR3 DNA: TGTGCCAGCAGCGCGGGGGGGGGTGGCCAAGAGACC. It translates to CASSAGGGGQET. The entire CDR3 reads CASSAGGGGQETQYF.

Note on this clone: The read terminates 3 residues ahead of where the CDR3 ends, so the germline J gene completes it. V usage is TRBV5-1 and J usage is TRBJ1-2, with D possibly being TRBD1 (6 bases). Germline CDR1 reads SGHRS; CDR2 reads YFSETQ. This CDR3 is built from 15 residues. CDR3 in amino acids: CASSLVGGQGYEYTF. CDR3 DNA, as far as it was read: TGCGCCAGCAGCTTGGTTGGGGGCCAGGGTTACGAG.

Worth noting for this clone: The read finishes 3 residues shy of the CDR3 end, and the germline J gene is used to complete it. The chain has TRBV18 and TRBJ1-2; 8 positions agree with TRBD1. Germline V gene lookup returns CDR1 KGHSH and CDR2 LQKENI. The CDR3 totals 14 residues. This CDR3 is CASSPGQGRQDYTF. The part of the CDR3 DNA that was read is TGTGCCAGCTCACCCGGACAGGGACGGCAGGAC. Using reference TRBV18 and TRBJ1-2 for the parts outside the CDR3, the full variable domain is NAGVMQNPRHLVRRRGQEARLRCSPMKGHSHVYWYRQLPEEGLKFMVYLQKENIIDESGMPKERFSAEFPKEGPSILRIQQVVRGDSAAYFCASSPGQGRQDYTFGSGTRLTVV.

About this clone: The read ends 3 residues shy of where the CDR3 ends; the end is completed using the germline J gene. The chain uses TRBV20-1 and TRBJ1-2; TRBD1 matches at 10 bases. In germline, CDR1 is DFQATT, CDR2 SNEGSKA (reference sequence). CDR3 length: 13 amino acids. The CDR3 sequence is CSAPTGGGDDYTF. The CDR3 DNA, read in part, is TGCAGTGCTCCGACAGGGGGCGGCGACGAC.

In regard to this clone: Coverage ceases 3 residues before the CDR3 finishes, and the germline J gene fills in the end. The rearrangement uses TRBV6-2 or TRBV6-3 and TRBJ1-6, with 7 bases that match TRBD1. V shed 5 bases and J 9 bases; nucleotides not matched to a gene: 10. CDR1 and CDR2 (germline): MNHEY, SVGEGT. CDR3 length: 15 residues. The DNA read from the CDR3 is TGTGCCAGCAGTCCCGGACAGGTTTTGGTTTCACCC. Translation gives CASSPGQVLVSP. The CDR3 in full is CASSPGQVLVSPLHF.

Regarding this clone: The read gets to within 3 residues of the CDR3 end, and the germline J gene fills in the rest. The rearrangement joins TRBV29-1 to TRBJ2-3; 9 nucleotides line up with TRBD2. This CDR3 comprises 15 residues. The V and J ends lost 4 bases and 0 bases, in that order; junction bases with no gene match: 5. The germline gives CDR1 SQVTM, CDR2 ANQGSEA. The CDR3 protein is CSVVRGGGSTDTQYF. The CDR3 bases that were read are TGCAGCGTTGTTCGCGGGGGGGGGAGCACAGATACG.

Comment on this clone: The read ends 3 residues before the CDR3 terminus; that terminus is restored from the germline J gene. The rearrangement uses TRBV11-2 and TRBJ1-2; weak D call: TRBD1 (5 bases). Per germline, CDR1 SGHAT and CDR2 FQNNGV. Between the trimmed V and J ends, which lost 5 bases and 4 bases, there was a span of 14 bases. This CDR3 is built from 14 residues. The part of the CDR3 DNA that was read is TGTGCCAGCAGCCGACCCGACAGCAGCTATGGC. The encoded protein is CASSRPDSSYG. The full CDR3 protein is CASSRPDSSYGYTF. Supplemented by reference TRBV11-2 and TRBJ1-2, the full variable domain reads EAGVAQSPRYKIIEKRQSVAFWCNPISGHATLYWYQQILGQGPKLLIQFQNNGVVDDSQLPKDRFSAERLKGVDSTLKIQPAKLEDSAVYLCASSRPDSSYGYTFGSGTRLTVV.

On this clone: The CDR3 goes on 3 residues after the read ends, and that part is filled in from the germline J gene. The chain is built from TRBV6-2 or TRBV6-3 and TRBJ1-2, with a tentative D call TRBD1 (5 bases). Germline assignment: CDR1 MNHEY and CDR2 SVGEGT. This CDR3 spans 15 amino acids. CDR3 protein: CASSYGTSDYYDYTF. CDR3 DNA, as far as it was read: TGTGCCAGCAGTTATGGGACTAGTGATTATTACGAC.

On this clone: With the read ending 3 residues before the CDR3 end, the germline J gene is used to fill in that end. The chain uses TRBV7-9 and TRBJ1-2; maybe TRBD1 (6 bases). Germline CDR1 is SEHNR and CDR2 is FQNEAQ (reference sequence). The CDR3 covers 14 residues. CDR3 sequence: CASSWNRADNDYTF. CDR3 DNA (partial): TGTGCCAGCAGCTGGAACAGGGCGGACAATGAC.

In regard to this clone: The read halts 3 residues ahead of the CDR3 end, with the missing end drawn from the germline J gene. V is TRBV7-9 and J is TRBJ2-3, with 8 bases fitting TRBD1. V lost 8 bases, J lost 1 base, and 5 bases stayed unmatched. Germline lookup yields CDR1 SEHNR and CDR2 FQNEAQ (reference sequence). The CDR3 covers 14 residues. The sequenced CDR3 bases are TGTGCCAGCGGGTCGACAGGGGGCACAGATACG. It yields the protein CASGSTGGTDT. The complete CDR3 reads CASGSTGGTDTQYF.

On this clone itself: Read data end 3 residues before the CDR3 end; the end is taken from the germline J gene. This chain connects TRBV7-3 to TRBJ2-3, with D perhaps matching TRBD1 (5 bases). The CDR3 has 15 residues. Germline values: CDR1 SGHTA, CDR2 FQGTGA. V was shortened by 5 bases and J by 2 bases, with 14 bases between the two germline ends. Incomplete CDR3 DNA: TGTGCCAGCAGCCAGGGTCTCCTTTCCACAGATACG. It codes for CASSQGLLSTDT. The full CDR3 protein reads CASSQGLLSTDTQYF.

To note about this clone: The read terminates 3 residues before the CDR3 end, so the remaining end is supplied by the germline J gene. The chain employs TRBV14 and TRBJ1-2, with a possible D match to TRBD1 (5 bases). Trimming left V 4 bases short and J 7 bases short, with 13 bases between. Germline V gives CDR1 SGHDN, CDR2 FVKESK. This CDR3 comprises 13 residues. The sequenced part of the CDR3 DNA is TGTGCCAGCAGCCCTAGGACCAGGGCTGGC. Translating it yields CASSPRTRAG. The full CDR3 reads CASSPRTRAGYTF. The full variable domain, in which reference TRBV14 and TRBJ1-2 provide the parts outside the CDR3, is EAGVTQFPSHSVIEKGQTVTLRCDPISGHDNLYWYRRVMGKEIKFLLHFVKESKQDESGMPNNRFLAERTGGTYSTLKVQPAELEDSGVYFCASSPRTRAGYTFGSGTRLTVV.

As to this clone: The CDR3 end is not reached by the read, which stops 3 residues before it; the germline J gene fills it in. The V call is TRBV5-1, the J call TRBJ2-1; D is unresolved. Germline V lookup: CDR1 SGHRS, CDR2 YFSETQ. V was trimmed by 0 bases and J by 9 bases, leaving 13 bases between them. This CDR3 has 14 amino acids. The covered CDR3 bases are TGCGCCAGCAGCTTGGAGCTTAGTGCCCTTGAG. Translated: CASSLELSALE. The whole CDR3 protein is CASSLELSALEQFF. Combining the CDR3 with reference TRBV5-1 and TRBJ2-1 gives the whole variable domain KAGVTQTPRYLIKTRGQQVTLSCSPISGHRSVSWYQQTPGQGLQFLFEYFSETQRNKGNFPGRFSGRQFSNSRSEMNVSTLELGDSALYLCASSLELSALEQFFGPGTRLTVL.

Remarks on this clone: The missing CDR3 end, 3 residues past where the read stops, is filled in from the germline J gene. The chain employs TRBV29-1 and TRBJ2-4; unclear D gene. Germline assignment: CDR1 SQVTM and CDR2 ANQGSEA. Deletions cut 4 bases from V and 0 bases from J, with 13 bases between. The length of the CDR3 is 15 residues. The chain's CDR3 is CSVGDTSGAKNIQYF. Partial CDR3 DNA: TGCAGCGTTGGAGACACCTCGGGAGCCAAAAACATT.

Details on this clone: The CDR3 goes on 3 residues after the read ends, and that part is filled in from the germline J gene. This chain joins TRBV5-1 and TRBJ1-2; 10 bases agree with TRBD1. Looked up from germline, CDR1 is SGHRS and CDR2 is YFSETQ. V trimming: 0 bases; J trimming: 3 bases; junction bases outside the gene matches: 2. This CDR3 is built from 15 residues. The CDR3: CASSLGGQGDYGYTF. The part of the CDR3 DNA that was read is TGCGCCAGCAGCTTGGGAGGACAGGGGGACTATGGC.

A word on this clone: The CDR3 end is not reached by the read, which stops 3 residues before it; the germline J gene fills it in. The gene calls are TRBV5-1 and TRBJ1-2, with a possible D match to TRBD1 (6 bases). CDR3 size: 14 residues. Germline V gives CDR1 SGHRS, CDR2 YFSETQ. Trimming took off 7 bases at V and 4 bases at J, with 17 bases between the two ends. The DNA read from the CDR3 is TGCGCCAGCTACCCTGGGGGGGCCCTCTATGGC. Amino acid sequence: CASYPGGALYG. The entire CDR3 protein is CASYPGGALYGYTF.

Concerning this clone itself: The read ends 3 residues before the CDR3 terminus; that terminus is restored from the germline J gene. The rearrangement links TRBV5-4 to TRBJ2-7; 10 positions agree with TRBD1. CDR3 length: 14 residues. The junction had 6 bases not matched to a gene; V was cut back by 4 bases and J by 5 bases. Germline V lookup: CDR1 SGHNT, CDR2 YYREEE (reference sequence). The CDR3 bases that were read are TGTGCCAGCAGCCCCGCCGGACAGGGGGACGAG. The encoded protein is CASSPAGQGDE. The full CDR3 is CASSPAGQGDEQYF.

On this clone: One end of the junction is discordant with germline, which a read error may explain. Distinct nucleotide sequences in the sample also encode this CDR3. CDR3 DNA (partial): TGCGCCAGCAGCTTGGCCGTCGGCACTACCTATGGT. This encodes CASSLAVGTTYG. The complete CDR3 sequence is CASSLAVGTTYGYTF. This chain joins TRBV5-1 and TRBJ1-2; D not resolved. The read ends 3 residues shy of where the CDR3 ends; the end is completed using the germline J gene. Germline CDR1 SGHRS, CDR2 YFSETQ. The CDR3 has 15 residues.

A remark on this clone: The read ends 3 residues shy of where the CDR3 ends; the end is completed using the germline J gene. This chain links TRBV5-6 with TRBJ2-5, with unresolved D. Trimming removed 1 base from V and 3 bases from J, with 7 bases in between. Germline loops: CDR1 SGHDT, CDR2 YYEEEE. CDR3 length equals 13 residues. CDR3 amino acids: CASSLFTEETQYF. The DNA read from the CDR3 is TGTGCCAGCAGCTTGTTCACAGAAGAGACC.

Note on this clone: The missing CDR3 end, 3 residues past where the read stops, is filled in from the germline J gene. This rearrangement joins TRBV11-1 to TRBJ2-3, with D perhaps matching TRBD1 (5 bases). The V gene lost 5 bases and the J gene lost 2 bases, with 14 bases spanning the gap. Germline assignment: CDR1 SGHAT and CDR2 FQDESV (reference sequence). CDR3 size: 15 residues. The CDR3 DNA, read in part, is TGTGCCAGCAGCCCCTTTGGGGCCCCCACAGATACG. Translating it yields CASSPFGAPTDT. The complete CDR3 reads CASSPFGAPTDTQYF.

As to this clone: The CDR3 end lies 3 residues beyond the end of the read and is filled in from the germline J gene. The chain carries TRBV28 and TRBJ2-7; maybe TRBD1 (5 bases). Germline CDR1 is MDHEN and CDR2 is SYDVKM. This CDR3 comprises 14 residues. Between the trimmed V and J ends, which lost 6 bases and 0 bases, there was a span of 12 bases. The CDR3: CASRRQGISYEQYF. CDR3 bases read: TGTGCCAGCAGAAGGCAGGGAATCTCCTACGAG.